This T cell receptor (beta chain) was captured by sequencing in a study of post-analysis software for immune sequencing data. The study's findings and limits: Controls showed lower frequencies than patients for a handful of TRBV segments, and TRBV5-6, TRBV5-1 and TRBV20-1 were among these.

In the case of this clonotype: What it binds is not known.

Every TCR beta cDNA library bore unique molecular identifiers. TCRdb used MiXCR to reprocess the PCR reads, holding one entry per CDR3 protein. The repertoire holds some 370,000 distinct CDR3 sequences, with less than 40% as singletons. Germline CDR1 reads PRHDT; CDR2 reads FYEKMQ (reference sequence). Deletions cut 4 bases from V and 0 bases from J, with 4 bases between. The CDR3 runs 14 residues. The TCR originated in a girl aged 5 to 17 with multiple sclerosis. This chain links TRBV13 with TRBJ2-6, with D uncertain. Sample: blood. The CDR3 here is CASSSYSGANVLTF. The CDR3 DNA reads as TGTGCCAGCAGCTCGTACTCTGGGGCCAACGTCCTGACTTTC.